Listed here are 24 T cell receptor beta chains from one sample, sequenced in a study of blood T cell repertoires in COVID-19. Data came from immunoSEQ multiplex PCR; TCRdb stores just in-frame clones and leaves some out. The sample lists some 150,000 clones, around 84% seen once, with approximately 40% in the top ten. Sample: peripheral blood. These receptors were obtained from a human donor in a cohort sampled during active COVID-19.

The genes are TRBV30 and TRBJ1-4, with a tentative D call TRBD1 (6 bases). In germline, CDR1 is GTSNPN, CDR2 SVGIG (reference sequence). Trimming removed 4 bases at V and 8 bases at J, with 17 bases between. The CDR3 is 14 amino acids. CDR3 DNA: TGTGCCTGGAAGGGGGTAGAATGGAGGGAAAAACTGTTTTTT. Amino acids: CAWKGVEWREKLFF. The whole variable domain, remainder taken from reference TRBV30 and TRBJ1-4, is SQTIHQWPATLVQPVGSPLSLECTVEGTSNPNLYWYRQAAGRGLQLLFYSVGIGQISSEVPQNLSASRPQDRQFILSSKKLLLSDSGFYLCAWKGVEWREKLFFGSGTQLSVL.

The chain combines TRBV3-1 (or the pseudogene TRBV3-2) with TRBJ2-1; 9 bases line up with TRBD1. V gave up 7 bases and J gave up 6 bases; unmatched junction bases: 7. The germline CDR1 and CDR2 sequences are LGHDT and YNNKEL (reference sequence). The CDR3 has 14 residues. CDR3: CASISGTGINEQFF. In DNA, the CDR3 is TGTGCCAGCATCAGCGGGACAGGGATCAATGAGCAGTTCTTC.

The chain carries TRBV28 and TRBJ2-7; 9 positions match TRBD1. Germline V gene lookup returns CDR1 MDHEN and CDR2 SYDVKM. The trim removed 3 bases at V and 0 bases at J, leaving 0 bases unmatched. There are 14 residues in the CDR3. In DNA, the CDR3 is TGTGCCAGCAGTTTGACAGGGGGCTCCTACGAGCAGTACTTC. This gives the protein CASSLTGGSYEQYF.

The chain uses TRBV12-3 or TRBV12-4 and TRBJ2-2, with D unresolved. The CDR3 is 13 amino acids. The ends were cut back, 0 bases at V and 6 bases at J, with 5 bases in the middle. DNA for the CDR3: TGTGCCAGCAGTTTAGCCCGTTCCGGGGAGCTGTTTTTT. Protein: CASSLARSGELFF.

CDR3 bases: TGTGCCAGCAGCTTACCGTCTGCAGATACGCAGTATTTT. Its translation is CASSLPSADTQYF. The J gene is TRBJ2-3, the V gene TRBV7-9; the D is unclear. This CDR3 has 13 residues. Germline lookup yields CDR1 SEHNR and CDR2 FQNEAQ (reference sequence). V was trimmed by 2 bases and J by 4 bases, leaving 7 bases between them.

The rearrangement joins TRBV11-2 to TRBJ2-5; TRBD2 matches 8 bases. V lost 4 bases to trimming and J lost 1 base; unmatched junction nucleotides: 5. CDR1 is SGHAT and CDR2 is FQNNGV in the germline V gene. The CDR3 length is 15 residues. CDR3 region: CASSSFSGGQETQYF. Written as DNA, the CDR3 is TGTGCCAGCAGCTCCTTCAGCGGGGGCCAAGAGACCCAGTACTTC.

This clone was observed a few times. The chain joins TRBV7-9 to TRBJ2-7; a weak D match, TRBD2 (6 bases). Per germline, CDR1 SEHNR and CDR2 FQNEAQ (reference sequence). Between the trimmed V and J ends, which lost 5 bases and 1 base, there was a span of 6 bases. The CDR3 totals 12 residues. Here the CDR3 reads CASSGRSYEQYF. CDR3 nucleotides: TGTGCCAGCAGCGGGAGGTCCTACGAGCAGTACTTC.

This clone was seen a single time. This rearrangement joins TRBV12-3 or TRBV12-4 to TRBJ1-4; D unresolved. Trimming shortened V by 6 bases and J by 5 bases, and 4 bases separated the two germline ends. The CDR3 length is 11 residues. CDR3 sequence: CASSSNEKLFF. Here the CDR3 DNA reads TGTGCCAGCAGCTCCAATGAAAAACTGTTTTTT.

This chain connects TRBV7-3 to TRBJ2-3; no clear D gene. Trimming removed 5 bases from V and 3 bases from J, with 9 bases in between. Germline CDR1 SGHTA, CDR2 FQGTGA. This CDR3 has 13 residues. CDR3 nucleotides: TGTGCCAGCAGCACTTCTAGAACAGATACGCAGTATTTT. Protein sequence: CASSTSRTDTQYF.

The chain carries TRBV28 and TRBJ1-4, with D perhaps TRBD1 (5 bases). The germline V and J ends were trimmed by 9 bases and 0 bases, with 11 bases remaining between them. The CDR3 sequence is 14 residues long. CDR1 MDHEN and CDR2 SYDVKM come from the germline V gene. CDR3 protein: CASRAGTTNEKLFF. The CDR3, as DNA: TGTGCCAGTAGGGCAGGGACAACTAATGAAAAACTGTTTTTT.

The CDR3 DNA reads TGTGCCTGGAGTGCCGACAGGGGGGGAAAACTGTTTTTT. It translates to CAWSADRGGKLFF. The genes are TRBV30 and TRBJ1-4; 9 bases are a match to TRBD1. The length of the CDR3 is 13 residues. The trim removed 1 base at V and 10 bases at J, leaving 4 bases unmatched. Germline loops: CDR1 GTSNPN, CDR2 SVGIG (reference sequence).

The DNA for the CDR3 is TGTGCCAGCAGCCGACAGACTAGCAGGGAGACCCAGTACTTC. It encodes CASSRQTSRETQYF. The gene calls are TRBV3-1 (or the pseudogene TRBV3-2) and TRBJ2-5, with 7 positions matching TRBD2. The V segment lost 4 bases and the J segment 5 bases; nucleotides outside the gene matches: 7. The V gene's germline CDR1 is LGHDT and CDR2 YNNKEL (reference sequence). The CDR3 is 14 residues long.

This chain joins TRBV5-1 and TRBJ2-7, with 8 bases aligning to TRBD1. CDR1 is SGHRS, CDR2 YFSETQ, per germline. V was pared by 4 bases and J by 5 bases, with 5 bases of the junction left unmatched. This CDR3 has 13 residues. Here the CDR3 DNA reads TGCGCCAGCAGCAGGCACAGGGGGAACGAGCAGTACTTC. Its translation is CASSRHRGNEQYF.

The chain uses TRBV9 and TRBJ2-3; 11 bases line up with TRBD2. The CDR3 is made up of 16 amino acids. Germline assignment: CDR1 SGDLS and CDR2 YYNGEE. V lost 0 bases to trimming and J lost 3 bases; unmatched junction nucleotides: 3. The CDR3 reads CASSVVSGGATDTQYF. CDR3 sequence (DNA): TGTGCCAGCAGCGTAGTTAGCGGGGGGGCGACAGATACGCAGTATTTT.

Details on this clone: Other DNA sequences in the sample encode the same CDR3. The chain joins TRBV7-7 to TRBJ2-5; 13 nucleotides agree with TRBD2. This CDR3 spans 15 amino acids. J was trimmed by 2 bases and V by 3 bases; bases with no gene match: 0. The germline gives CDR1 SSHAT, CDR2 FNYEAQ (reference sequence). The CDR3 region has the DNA TGTGCCAGCAGCTTGGGACTAGCGGGGCAAGAGACCCAGTACTTC. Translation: CASSLGLAGQETQYF.

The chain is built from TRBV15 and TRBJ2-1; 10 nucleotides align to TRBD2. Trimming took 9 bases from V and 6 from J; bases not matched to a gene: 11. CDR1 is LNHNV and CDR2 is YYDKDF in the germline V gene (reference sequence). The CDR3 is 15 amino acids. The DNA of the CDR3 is TGTGCCACAGCCCGGCGAGCGGGGGGGCCCAATGAGCAGTTCTTC. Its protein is CATARRAGGPNEQFF.

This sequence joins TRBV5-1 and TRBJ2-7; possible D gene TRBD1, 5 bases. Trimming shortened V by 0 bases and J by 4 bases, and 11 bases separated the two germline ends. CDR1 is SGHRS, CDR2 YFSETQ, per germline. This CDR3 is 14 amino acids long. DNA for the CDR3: TGCGCCAGCAGCTTGGACGGCAGGGTATACGAGCAGTACTTC. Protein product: CASSLDGRVYEQYF.

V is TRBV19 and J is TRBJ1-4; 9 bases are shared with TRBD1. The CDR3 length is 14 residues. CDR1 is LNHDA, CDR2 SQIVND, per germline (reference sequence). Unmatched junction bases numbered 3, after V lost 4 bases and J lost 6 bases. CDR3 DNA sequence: TGTGCCAGTAGTACACAGGGGGCCTATGAAAAACTGTTTTTT. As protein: CASSTQGAYEKLFF. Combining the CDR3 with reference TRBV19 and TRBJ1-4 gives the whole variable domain DGGITQSPKYLFRKEGQNVTLSCEQNLNHDAMYWYRQDPGQGLRLIYYSQIVNDFQKGDIAEGYSVSREKKESFPLTVTSAQKNPTAFYLCASSTQGAYEKLFFGSGTQLSVL.

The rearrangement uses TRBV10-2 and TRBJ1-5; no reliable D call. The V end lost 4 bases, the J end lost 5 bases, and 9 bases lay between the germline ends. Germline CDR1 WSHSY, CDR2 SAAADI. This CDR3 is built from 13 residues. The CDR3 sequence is CASSVTGYQPQHF. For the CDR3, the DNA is TGCGCCAGCAGTGTGACGGGATATCAGCCCCAGCATTTT.

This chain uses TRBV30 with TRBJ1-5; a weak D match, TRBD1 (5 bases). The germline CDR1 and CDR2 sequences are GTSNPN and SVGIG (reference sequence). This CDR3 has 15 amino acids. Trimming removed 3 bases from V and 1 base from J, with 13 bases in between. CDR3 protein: CAWSLMGGSNQPQHF. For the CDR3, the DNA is TGTGCCTGGAGCCTCATGGGGGGAAGCAATCAGCCCCAGCATTTT.

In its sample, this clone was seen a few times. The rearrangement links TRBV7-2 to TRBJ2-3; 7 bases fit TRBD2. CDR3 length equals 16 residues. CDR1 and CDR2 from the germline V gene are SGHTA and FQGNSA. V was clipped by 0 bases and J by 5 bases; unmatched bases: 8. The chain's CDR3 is CASSLAPSGGRDTQYF. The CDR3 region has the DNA TGTGCCAGCAGCTTAGCGCCTAGCGGAGGGAGAGATACGCAGTATTTT.

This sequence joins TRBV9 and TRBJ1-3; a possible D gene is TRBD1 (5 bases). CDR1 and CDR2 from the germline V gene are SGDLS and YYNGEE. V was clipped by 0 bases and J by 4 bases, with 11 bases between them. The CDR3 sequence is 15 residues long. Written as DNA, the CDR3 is TGTGCCAGCAGCGTAGTTGGGGCGGAGGGAAACACCATATATTTT. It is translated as CASSVVGAEGNTIYF. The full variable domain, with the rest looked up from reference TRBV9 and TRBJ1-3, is DSGVTQTPKHLITATGQRVTLRCSPRSGDLSVYWYQQSLDQGLQFLIQYYNGEERAKGNILERFSAQQFPDLHSELNLSSLELGDSALYFCASSVVGAEGNTIYFGEGSWLTVV.

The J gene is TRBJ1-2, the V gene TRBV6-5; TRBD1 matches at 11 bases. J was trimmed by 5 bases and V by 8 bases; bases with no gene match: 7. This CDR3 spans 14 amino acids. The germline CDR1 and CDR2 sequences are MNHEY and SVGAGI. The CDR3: CASWTGGGGYGYTF. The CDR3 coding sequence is TGTGCCAGCTGGACAGGGGGCGGAGGTTATGGCTACACCTTC.

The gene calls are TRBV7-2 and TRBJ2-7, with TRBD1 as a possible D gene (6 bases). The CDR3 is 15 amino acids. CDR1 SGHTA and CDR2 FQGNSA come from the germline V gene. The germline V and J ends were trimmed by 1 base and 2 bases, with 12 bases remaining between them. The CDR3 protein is CASSLEARGTYEQYF. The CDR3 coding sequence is TGTGCCAGCAGCTTAGAAGCCAGGGGCACCTACGAGCAGTACTTC.